The source of this T cell receptor beta chain is a study of blood T cell repertoires in COVID-19. Across the whole study: The United States, Italy and Spain supplied acute and convalescent COVID-19 samples. The analysed material was cDNA or gDNA that came from T cells, B-cell-depleted T cells, or PBMCs.

Methods used by the authors: Nucleated cell counts were estimated from reference gene primer amplification. Profiled with immunoSEQ multiplex PCR; TCRdb holds only in-frame clones, not every one. V and J calls and clone size are those listed in that table; D and trimming were worked out from the DNA. The sample lists hundreds of thousands of clones; roughly 90% were seen once. Cohorts were based on clinical histories the participants reported. CDR3 size: 15 residues. Per germline, CDR1 SNHLY and CDR2 FYNNEI. V shed 2 bases, J shed 7 bases, and the junction held 5 bases outside the gene matches. The chain joins TRBV2 to TRBJ1-2; 12 nucleotides agree with TRBD1. Sequencing input: PBMCs or T cells enriched from blood (not recorded which). The clonotype comes from a woman aged 45 to 65 in a cohort exposed to, infected with or recovered from COVID-19 (not recorded which). The CDR3 DNA follows: TGTGCCAGCAGTGAATGGGACAGGGGGCCCGGTGGCTACACCTTC. Encoded protein: CASSEWDRGPGGYTF.